The 7 T cell receptor beta chains in this list originate from one sample, sequenced in a study of blood T cells in healthy people across ages. Combining a sample-barcoded 5' primer with a J-beta primer mix, a second PCR ran for 7 to 11 cycles. TCRdb fed the 5' RACE reads into MiXCR, producing one record per CDR3 protein. The top ten clones hold 35% to 40% of a sample with about 640,000 distinct CDR3 sequences, 45% to 65% of them seen once. The sequenced material came from blood. These receptors all stem from a man aged 55 to 70 in good health.

This sequence joins TRBV28 and TRBJ2-5; D might be TRBD1 or TRBD2, each matching 5 bases. CDR1 and CDR2 from the germline V gene are MDHEN and SYDVKM. The V end lost 8 bases, the J end lost 1 base, and 14 bases lay between the germline ends. The CDR3 contains 14 residues. This chain's CDR3 is CASRGSQRQETQYF. In DNA, the CDR3 is TGTGCCAGCCGGGGCAGCCAACGCCAAGAGACCCAGTACTTC.

This clonotype was counted at least ten times. V and J are TRBV5-1 and TRBJ2-7, with a weak D call TRBD1 (6 bases). The CDR3 spans 14 residues. Germline assignment: CDR1 SGHRS and CDR2 YFSETQ. V was trimmed by 2 bases and J by 6 bases, leaving 15 bases between them. Here the CDR3 reads CASSFQQGSGEQYF. The DNA of the CDR3 is TGCGCCAGCAGCTTCCAACAGGGTTCTGGCGAGCAGTACTTC.

The chain joins TRBV29-1 to TRBJ1-2; 7 nucleotides match TRBD1. The CDR3 covers 15 residues. J lost 2 bases, V lost 2 bases, and 8 bases had no gene match. CDR1 is SQVTM, CDR2 ANQGSEA, per germline. The CDR3 coding sequence is TGCAGCGTTGAAACCGGGACAGCGATGAACTATGGCTACACCTTC. Amino acids: CSVETGTAMNYGYTF.

This clonotype was found a few times. This chain joins TRBV10-3 and TRBJ2-6, with TRBD1 matching over 11 bases. The junction had 11 bases not matched to a gene; V was cut back by 7 bases and J by 0 bases. CDR3 length equals 19 residues. The V gene's germline CDR1 is ENHRY and CDR2 SYGVKD. The CDR3 nucleotides are TGTGCCATCAATGACCGTCCCGGGACAGGGGGCTCTGGGGCCAACGTCCTGACTTTC. Translated, it gives CAINDRPGTGGSGANVLTF.

This chain connects TRBV29-1 to TRBJ2-3; possibly TRBD2 for D (6 bases). V was pared by 8 bases and J by 5 bases, with 11 bases between. The CDR3 runs 11 residues. From germline, CDR1 is SQVTM and CDR2 ANQGSEA. The CDR3 reads CSPVEGDTQYF. The CDR3 coding sequence is TGCAGCCCCGTGGAGGGAGATACGCAGTATTTT.

The V call is TRBV7-9, the J call TRBJ1-6; no firm D call. The CDR3 totals 12 residues. Germline CDR1 SEHNR, CDR2 FQNEAQ (reference sequence). The germline V and J ends were trimmed by 1 base and 9 bases, with 4 bases remaining between them. CDR3 amino acids: CASSLGPSPLHF. Here the CDR3 DNA reads TGTGCCAGCAGCTTAGGCCCTTCACCCCTCCACTTT.

The chain links TRBV2 to TRBJ2-7; TRBD2 might be the D (7 bases). Trimming took 3 bases from V and 2 from J, leaving 14 bases between them. The CDR3 has 15 amino acids. Germline CDR1 and CDR2: SNHLY and FYNNEI. The CDR3 DNA reads TGTGCCAGCAGTGAGCGGGGGACACGCACCTACGAGCAGTACTTC. As protein: CASSERGTRTYEQYF.